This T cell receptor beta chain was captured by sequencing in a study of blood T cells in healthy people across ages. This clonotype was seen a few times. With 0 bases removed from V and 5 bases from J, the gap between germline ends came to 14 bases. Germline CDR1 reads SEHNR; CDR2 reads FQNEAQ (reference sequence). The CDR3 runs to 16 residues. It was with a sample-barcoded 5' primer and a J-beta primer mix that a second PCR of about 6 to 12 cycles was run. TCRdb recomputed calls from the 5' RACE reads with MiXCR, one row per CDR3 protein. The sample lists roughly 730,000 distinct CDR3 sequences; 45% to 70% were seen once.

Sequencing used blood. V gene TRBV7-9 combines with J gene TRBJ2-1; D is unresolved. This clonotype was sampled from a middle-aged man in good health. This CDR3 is CASSLADGTPNNEQFF. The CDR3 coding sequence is TGTGCCAGCAGCTTAGCCGACGGAACACCTAACAATGAGCAGTTCTTC.